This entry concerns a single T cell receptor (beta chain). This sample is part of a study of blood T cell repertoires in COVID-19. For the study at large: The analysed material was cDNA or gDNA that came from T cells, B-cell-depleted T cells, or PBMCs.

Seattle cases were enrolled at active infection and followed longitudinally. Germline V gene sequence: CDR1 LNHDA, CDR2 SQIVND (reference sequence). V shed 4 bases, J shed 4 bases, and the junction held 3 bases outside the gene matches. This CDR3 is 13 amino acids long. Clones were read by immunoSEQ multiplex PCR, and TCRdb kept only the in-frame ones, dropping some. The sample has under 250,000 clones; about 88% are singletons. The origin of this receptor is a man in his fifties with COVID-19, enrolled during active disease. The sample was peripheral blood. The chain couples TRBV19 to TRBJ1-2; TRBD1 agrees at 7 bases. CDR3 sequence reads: CASSRQGVYGYTF. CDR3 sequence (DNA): TGTGCCAGTAGTAGACAGGGAGTCTATGGCTACACCTTC.